The present T cell receptor beta chain was sequenced within a study of T cells after yellow fever vaccination. Study-wide findings and caveats: In FACS-sorted repertoires, abundant clonotypes from the bulk population could appear as contaminants. Some clonotypes were seen in both the CD4 and the CD8 compartments. These made up a small share and likely arose from convergent recombination. Post-booster repertoires contained most primary-vaccination clones again (roughly 95% CD4, 85% to 90% CD8).

This clonotype was counted between two and nine times. Antigen: not known. The V segment lost 8 bases and the J segment 3 bases; nucleotides outside the gene matches: 2. Germline V gene data show CDR1 as MNHEY and CDR2 as SMNVEV (reference sequence). The CDR3 extends over 13 amino acids. TCRdb processed the 5' RACE reads anew with MiXCR; each CDR3 protein has one entry. Of some 120,000 distinct CDR3 sequences listed, 8% to 10% are singletons. The genes are TRBV27 and TRBJ2-2; TRBD1 matches 8 bases. The source was CD8+ T cells sorted from PBMCs, collected on the day of the yellow fever booster vaccination. The TCR was taken from a man between 18 and 29 years old who received the YFV17D yellow fever vaccine. The CDR3 reads CASLGQDTGELFF. The CDR3 nucleotides are TGTGCCAGCCTGGGACAGGACACCGGGGAGCTGTTTTTT.